This passage covers 5 T cell receptor beta chains from one sample sequenced in a study of blood T cell repertoires in COVID-19. Profiled with immunoSEQ multiplex PCR; TCRdb holds only in-frame clones, not every one. This sample has 250,000 to 300,000 clones; 90% to 95% occur once, and the top ten carry 1% to 1.5%. Sequenced: PBMCs or T cells enriched from blood (not recorded which). These receptors all stem from a human donor in a cohort exposed to, infected with or recovered from COVID-19 (not recorded which). The donor label of this sample is uncertain.

CDR3 sequence: CASSLSGTAYYEQYF. The CDR3 DNA reads TGTGCCAGCAGTTTATCCGGGACAGCCTACTACGAGCAGTACTTC. The rearrangement joins TRBV27 to TRBJ2-7; 7 nucleotides line up with TRBD1. V dropped 0 bases and J dropped 3; count of bases not matched to a gene: 5. CDR1 and CDR2 (germline): MNHEY, SMNVEV (reference sequence). This CDR3 is built from 15 residues.

The chain has TRBV5-8 and TRBJ2-5; D is unresolved. Deletions cut 0 bases from V and 1 base from J, with 10 bases between. Germline V gives CDR1 SGHTS, CDR2 YDEGEE. CDR3 size: 15 residues. In nucleotides, the CDR3 is TGTGCCAGCAGCTTGGTTCCAGAATTCCAAGAGACCCAGTACTTC. The encoded protein is CASSLVPEFQETQYF.

The chain links TRBV29-1 to TRBJ2-7; the D gene is possibly TRBD1 (5 bases). V gave up 3 bases and J gave up 4 bases, with 10 bases separating them. CDR1 and CDR2 (germline): SQVTM, ANQGSEA. The length of the CDR3 is 12 residues. The CDR3 protein is CSVEGRQYEQYF. The CDR3 DNA follows: TGCAGCGTTGAGGGGCGGCAGTACGAGCAGTACTTC.

V gene TRBV10-3 combines with J gene TRBJ1-2; no reliable D call. Trimming removed 3 bases from V and 0 bases from J, with 11 bases in between. Germline CDR1 reads ENHRY; CDR2 reads SYGVKD. The CDR3 sequence is 15 residues long. CDR3 sequence: CAISESTYSNYGYTF. The CDR3 region has the DNA TGTGCCATCAGTGAATCGACATACTCTAACTATGGCTACACCTTC.

In its sample, this clone was seen once. This rearrangement joins TRBV4-1 to TRBJ2-6, with 7 bases fitting TRBD1. Germline loops: CDR1 MGHRA, CDR2 YSYEKL. Trimming cost V 1 base and J 0 bases; bases outside gene matches: 3. The length of the CDR3 is 17 residues. In nucleotides, the CDR3 is TGCGCCAGCAGCCAAGGACAGGGTACCTCTGGGGCCAACGTCCTGACTTTC. Translation gives CASSQGQGTSGANVLTF.